This TCR beta chain was obtained from a study of T cells in Graves' hyperthyroidism and ophthalmopathy. Study conclusions and caveats: Most thyroid clonotypes expanded above 0.001 were also detected in blood.

In its sample, this clonotype was seen a few times. Its specificity is not known. Exclusion criteria comprised uncontrolled infection, other autoimmune disease, pregnancy or lactation. Each diagnosis was grounded in clinical symptoms, serum thyroxine and TRAb, thyroid ultrasound, and orbital computed tomography. This CDR3 spans 16 amino acids. CDR1 LNHNV and CDR2 YYDKDF come from the germline V gene (reference sequence). Trimming took 0 bases from V and 0 from J; bases not matched to a gene: 2. The investigators amplified TCR beta CDR3 regions from RNA transcripts. First-round RT-PCR targeting the TCR CDR3 was performed with the HTBI primer set. TCRdb reanalysed the multiplex PCR reads using MiXCR and keeps one entry per CDR3 protein. The sample has fewer than 650,000 distinct CDR3 sequences; 40% to 50% are singletons.

Sample: peripheral blood or thyroid tissue (not recorded which). The receptor's source is an adult woman with Graves' disease, either hyperthyroidism or ophthalmopathy (not recorded which). V and J are TRBV15 and TRBJ2-3; 8 nucleotides match TRBD2. The CDR3 DNA reads as TGTGCCACCAGCAGAGATCCGGGAGGGAGCACAGATACGCAGTATTTT. It codes for CATSRDPGGSTDTQYF.